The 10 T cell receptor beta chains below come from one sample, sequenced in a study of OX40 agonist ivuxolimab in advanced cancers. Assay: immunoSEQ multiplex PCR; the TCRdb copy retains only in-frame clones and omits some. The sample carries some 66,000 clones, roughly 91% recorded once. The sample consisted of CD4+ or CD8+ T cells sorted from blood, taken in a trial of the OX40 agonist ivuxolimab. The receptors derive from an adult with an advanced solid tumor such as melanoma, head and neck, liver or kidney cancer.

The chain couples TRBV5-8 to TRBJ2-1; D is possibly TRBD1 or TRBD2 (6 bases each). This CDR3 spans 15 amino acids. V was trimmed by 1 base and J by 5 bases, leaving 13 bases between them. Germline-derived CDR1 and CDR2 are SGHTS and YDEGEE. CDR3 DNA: TGTGCCAGCAGCTTGAGTTGGGGGGCGCACAATGAGCAGTTCTTC. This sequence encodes CASSLSWGAHNEQFF.

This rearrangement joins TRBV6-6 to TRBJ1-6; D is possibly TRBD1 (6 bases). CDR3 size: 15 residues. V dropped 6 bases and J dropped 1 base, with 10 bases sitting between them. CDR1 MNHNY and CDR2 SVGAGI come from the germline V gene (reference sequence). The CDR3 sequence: CASSSGQSYNSPLHF. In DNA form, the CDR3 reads TGTGCCAGCAGCTCTGGACAGTCCTATAATTCACCCCTCCACTTT.

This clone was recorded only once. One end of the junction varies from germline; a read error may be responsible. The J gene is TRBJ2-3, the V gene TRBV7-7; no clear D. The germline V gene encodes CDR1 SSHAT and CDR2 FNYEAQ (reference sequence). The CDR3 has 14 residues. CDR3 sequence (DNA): TGTGCTAGCAGCCGAAGCGAAAACACAGATACGCAGTATTTT. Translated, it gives CASSRSENTDTQYF.

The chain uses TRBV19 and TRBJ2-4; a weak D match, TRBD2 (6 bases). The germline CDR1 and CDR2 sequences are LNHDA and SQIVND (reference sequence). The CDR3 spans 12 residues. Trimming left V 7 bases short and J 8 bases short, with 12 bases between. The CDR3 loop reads CASMGLNDIQYF. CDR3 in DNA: TGTGCCAGTATGGGACTTAATGACATTCAGTACTTC.

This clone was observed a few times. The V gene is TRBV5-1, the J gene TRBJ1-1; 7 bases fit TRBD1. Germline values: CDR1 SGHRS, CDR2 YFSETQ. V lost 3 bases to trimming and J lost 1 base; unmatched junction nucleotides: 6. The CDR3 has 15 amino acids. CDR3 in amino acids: CASSYRTGPNTEAFF. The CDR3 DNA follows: TGCGCCAGCAGCTACCGGACAGGACCGAACACTGAAGCTTTCTTT.

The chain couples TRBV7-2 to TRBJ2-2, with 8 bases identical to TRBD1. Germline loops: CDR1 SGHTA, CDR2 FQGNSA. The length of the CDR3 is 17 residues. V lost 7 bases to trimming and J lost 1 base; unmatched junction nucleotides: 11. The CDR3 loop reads CASTPNPGQVNTGELFF. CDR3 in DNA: TGTGCCAGCACCCCAAATCCGGGACAGGTGAACACCGGGGAGCTGTTTTTT. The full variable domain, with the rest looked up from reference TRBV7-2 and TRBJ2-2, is GAGVSQSPSNKVTEKGKDVELRCDPISGHTALYWYRQSLGQGLEFLIYFQGNSAPDKSGLPSDRFSAERTGGSVSTLTIQRTQQEDSAVYLCASTPNPGQVNTGELFFGEGSRLTVL.

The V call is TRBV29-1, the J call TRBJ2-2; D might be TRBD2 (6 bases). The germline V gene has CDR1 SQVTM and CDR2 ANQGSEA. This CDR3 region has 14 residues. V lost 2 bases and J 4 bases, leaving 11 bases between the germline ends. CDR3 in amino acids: CSVERQGGTGELFF. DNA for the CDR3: TGCAGCGTTGAACGGCAGGGAGGCACCGGGGAGCTGTTTTTT.

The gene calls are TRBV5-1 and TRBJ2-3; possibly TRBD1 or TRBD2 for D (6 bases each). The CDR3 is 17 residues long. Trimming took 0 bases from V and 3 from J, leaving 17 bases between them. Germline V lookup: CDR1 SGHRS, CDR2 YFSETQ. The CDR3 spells CASSLGGPGARTDTQYF. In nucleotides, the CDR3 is TGCGCCAGCAGCTTGGGGGGCCCGGGGGCAAGAACAGATACGCAGTATTTT.

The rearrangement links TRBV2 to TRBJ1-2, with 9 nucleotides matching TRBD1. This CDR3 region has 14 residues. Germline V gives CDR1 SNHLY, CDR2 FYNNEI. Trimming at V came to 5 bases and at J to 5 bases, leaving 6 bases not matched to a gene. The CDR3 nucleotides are TGTGCCAGCAGTCAACAGGGGGCCCAGTATGGCTACACCTTC. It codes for CASSQQGAQYGYTF.

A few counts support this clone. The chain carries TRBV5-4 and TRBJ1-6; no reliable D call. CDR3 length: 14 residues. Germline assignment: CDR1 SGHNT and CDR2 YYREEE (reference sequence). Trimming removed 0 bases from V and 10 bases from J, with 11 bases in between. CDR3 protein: CASSLAVLGSPLHF. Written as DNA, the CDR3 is TGTGCCAGCAGCTTGGCTGTATTGGGGTCACCCCTCCACTTT.